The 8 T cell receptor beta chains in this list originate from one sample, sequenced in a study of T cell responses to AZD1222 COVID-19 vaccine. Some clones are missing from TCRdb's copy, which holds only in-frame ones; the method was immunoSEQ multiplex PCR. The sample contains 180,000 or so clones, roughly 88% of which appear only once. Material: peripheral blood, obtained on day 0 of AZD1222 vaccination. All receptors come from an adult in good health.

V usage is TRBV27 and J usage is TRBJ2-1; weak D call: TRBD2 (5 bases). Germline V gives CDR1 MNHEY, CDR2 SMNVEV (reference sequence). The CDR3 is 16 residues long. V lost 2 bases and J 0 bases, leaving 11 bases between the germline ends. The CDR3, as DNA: TGTGCCAGCAGTTTAGCCGGGAAGGCCTCCTACAATGAGCAGTTCTTC. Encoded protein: CASSLAGKASYNEQFF.

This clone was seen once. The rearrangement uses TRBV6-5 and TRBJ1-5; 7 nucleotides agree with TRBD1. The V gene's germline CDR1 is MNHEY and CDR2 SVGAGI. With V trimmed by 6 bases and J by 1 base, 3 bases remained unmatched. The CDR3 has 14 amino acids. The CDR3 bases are TGTGCCAGCAGACAGGGGAAAAGCAATCAGCCCCAGCATTTT. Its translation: CASRQGKSNQPQHF.

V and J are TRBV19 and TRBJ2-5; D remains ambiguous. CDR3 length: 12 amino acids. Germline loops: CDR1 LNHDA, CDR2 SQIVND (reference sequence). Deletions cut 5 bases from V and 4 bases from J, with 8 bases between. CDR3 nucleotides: TGTGCCAGTAGTCCCCTGAGAGAGACCCAGTACTTC. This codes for CASSPLRETQYF.

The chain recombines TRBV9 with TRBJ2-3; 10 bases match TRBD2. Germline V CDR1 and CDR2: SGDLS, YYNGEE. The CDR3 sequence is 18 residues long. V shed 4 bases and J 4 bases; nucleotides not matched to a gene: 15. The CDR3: CASSSVLGGTSDPDTQYF. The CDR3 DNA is TGTGCCAGCAGCTCCGTTTTGGGGGGGACTAGCGATCCAGATACGCAGTATTTT.

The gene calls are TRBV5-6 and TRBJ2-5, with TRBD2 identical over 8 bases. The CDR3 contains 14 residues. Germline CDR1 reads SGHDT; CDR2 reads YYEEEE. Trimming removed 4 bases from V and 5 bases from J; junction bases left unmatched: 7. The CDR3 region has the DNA TGTGCCAGCAGCGGGCGGGGGGCCCGGGAGACCCAGTACTTC. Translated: CASSGRGARETQYF.

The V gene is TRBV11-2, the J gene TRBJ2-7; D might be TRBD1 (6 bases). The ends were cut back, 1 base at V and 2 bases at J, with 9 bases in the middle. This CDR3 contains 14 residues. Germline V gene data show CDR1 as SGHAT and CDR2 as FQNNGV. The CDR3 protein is CASSLAGDTYEQYF. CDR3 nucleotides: TGTGCCAGCAGCTTAGCCGGGGACACCTACGAGCAGTACTTC. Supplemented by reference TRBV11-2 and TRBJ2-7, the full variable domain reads EAGVAQSPRYKIIEKRQSVAFWCNPISGHATLYWYQQILGQGPKLLIQFQNNGVVDDSQLPKDRFSAERLKGVDSTLKIQPAKLEDSAVYLCASSLAGDTYEQYFGPGTRLTVT.

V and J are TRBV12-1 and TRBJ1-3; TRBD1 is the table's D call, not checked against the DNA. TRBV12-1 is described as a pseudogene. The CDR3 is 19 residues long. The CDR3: CASSSPGPGAVLSGNTIYF. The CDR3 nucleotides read TGTGCCAGCAGTTCGCCCGGACCAGGGGCCGTTCTCTCTGGAAACACCATATATTTT.

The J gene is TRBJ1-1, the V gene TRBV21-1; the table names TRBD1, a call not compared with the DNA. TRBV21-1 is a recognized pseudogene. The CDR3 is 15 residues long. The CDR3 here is CASSKDGNVGTQAFF. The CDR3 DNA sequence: TGTGCCAGCAGCAAAGATGGGAATGTGGGGACACAAGCTTTCTTT.